This T cell receptor beta chain was sequenced for a study of blood T cell repertoires in COVID-19. On the study more broadly: Samples came from the United States, Italy and Spain, spanning acute and convalescent COVID-19. PBMCs, B-cell-depleted T cells, or T cells were the source of the cDNA or gDNA that made up the material.

In the original analysis: How many nucleated cells were present was estimated from reference gene primer amplification. Clones were sequenced by immunoSEQ multiplex PCR, and TCRdb holds only the in-frame ones, with some missing. D and trimming come from the DNA, and the V and J calls and clone size come from that table. The sample consists of 160,000 or so clones, roughly nine tenths of them appearing once. This clone has a single count. This CDR3 spans 17 amino acids. The germline V gene encodes CDR1 GTSNPN and CDR2 SVGIG (reference sequence). Trimming took 0 bases from V and 0 from J, leaving 12 bases between them.

This chain links TRBV30 with TRBJ1-6; perhaps TRBD1 as D (6 bases). The specimen was peripheral blood. This receptor was identified in a man aged 55 to 70 with active or convalescent COVID-19. This chain's CDR3 is CAWSVAGASSYNSPLHF. Here the CDR3 DNA reads TGTGCCTGGAGTGTAGCGGGGGCGAGCTCCTATAATTCACCCCTCCACTTT.